The rows below give T cell receptor beta chains drawn from one sample of a study of T cell changes during pregnancy in multiple sclerosis. Repertoires were generated with immunoSEQ multiplex PCR, while TCRdb's copy carries only in-frame clones and drops some. Here the sample spans 70,000 or so clones, roughly 91% being singletons. The sequenced sample was peripheral blood, obtained in the third trimester of pregnancy. Every receptor here comes from a female donor in good health, enrolled as a control in a pregnancy study. CDR3s include the opening cysteine and the closing phenylalanine or tryptophan. The D gene is left open where the match is weak. Rows give clone size only sometimes, using once, few, many, or a class for an expanded clone.

clone size	J gene	V gene	D gene	CDR3 DNA	CDR3 protein
NA	TRBJ2-1	TRBV6-1	TRBD2	TGTGCCAGCAGTGTCCTAGCGGGGGGGCGGAAGGATGAGCAGTTCTTC	CASSVLAGGRKDEQFF
NA	TRBJ2-2	TRBV19	TRBD1	TGTGCCAGTAGTGGACAGGGAAGGACCGGGGAGCTGTTTTTT	CASSGQGRTGELFF
NA	TRBJ1-2	TRBV14	NA	TGTGCCAGCAGCAAGACTTCCAGTGGATTGTATGGCTACACCTTC	CASSKTSSGLYGYTF
NA	TRBJ1-5	TRBV11-2	NA	TGTGCCAGCAGCCTCAGGGGAAATAGCAATCAGCCCCAGCATTTT	CASSLRGNSNQPQHF
NA	TRBJ1-1	TRBV18	TRBD1	TGTGCCAGCTCACCTCAGGGGGCTAGGTACACTGAAGCTTTCTTT	CASSPQGARYTEAFF
few	TRBJ2-2	TRBV5-1	NA	TGCGCCAGCAGCAAACAGGGTATCGACACCGGGGAGCTGTTTTTT	CASSKQGIDTGELFF
few	TRBJ1-2	TRBV5-1	NA	TGCGCCAGCAGAGCGGATTTCACTAACTATGGCTACACCTTC	CASRADFTNYGYTF
NA	TRBJ1-5	TRBV19	NA	TGTGCCAGTAGTATTTCCGGACAGACTTATAGCAATCAGCCCCAGCATTTT	CASSISGQTYSNQPQHF
NA	TRBJ2-7	TRBV5-1	NA	TGCGCCAGCAGCTTGCCAGCCTACGAGCAGTACTTC	CASSLPAYEQYF
NA	TRBJ2-7	TRBV19	NA	TGTGCCAGTAGTATAGCTCAGGGGCCAACCTACGAGCAGTACTTC	CASSIAQGPTYEQYF
NA	TRBJ1-2	TRBV6-1	TRBD1	TGTGCCAGCAGTGCGCCCGGGACAGGGGATGGCTACACCTTC	CASSAPGTGDGYTF
NA	TRBJ1-1	TRBV6-1	TRBD1	TGTGCCAGCAGTGCCCTGCAGGGGGCGAGGGGCAACACTGAAGCTTTCTTT	CASSALQGARGNTEAFF
NA	TRBJ1-5	TRBV6-1	NA	TGTGCCAGCAGTGAAGCTTGGAGAGTCGGGTATGGCAATCAGCCCCAGCATTTT	CASSEAWRVGYGNQPQHF
NA	TRBJ2-7	TRBV10-3	NA	TGTGCCATCAGTGAGGGGGGGTCCCACTACGAGCAGTACTTC	CAISEGGSHYEQYF
once	TRBJ2-7	TRBV5-1	TRBD1	TGCGCCAGCAGCTTGGGCCTCGGGACAGGGGGGACCATGCAGTACTTC	CASSLGLGTGGTMQYF
NA	TRBJ2-7	TRBV10-3	TRBD2	TGTGCCATCAGCACTAGCGGGGGTGCCTCCTACGAGCAGTACTTC	CAISTSGGASYEQYF
NA	TRBJ1-4	TRBV30	NA	TGTGCCTGGAGGCAAACAGGGATGTCGGGTGAAAAACTGTTTTTT	CAWRQTGMSGEKLFF
NA	TRBJ1-4	TRBV11-2	NA	TGTGCCAGCAGCACCCTACAGGGTGGTAATGAAAAACTGTTTTTT	CASSTLQGGNEKLFF
NA	TRBJ2-1	TRBV11-3	NA	TGTGCCAGCAGCTTAGGTGTAGGCAGGGTAGATGAGCAGTTCTTC	CASSLGVGRVDEQFF
NA	TRBJ1-6	TRBV15	NA	TGTGCCACCACAAGCGCTCAAGTTAATTCACCCCTCCATTTT	CATTSAQVNSPLHF
once	TRBJ1-1	TRBV28	TRBD1	TGTGCCAGCAGTCCGCGACAGGGCGCCGGCACTGAAGCTTTCTTT	CASSPRQGAGTEAFF
NA	TRBJ2-3	TRBV15	NA	TGTGCCACCAGCAGAGTGTCTTCGGATACGCAGTATTTT	CATSRVSSDTQYF
few	TRBJ2-7	TRBV7-9	NA	TGTGCCAGCAGCTTAGATTACTTGGGGGCTGCCTACGAGCAGTACTTC	CASSLDYLGAAYEQYF
NA	TRBJ1-6	TRBV27	NA	TGTGCCAGCAGTTCCCGGGTAGGGGAAAATTCACCCCTCCACTTT	CASSSRVGENSPLHF
NA	TRBJ1-2	TRBV29-1	NA	TGCAGCGTTGATTTGGGCAGGGGAGTATCGGGCTACACCTTC	CSVDLGRGVSGYTF
NA	TRBJ1-2	TRBV7-9	NA	TGTGCCAGCTCAGGGGCCCTCAACTATGGCTACACCTTC	CASSGALNYGYTF
NA	TRBJ2-2	TRBV2	NA	TGTGCCAGCAGTGACAGGGAAGCCGGGGAGCTGTTTTTT	CASSDREAGELFF
NA	TRBJ2-3	TRBV18	TRBD2	TGTGCCAGCTCAACAAACCCTAGCGGGACTAGCACAGATACGCAGTATTTT	CASSTNPSGTSTDTQYF
NA	TRBJ2-1	TRBV29-1	TRBD2	TGCAGCGTTGCTATTTTGGGACTACGACCAATCGGGCCGAACAATGAGCAGTTCTTC	CSVAILGLRPIGPNNEQFF
NA	TRBJ2-1	TRBV10-3	NA	TGTGCCATCAGTGGGCCGAATGAGCAGTTCTTC	CAISGPNEQFF
few	TRBJ2-7	TRBV4-2	TRBD2	TGTGCCAGCAGCCAAGATGGGACTAGCGGGGCCTACGAGCAGTACTTC	CASSQDGTSGAYEQYF